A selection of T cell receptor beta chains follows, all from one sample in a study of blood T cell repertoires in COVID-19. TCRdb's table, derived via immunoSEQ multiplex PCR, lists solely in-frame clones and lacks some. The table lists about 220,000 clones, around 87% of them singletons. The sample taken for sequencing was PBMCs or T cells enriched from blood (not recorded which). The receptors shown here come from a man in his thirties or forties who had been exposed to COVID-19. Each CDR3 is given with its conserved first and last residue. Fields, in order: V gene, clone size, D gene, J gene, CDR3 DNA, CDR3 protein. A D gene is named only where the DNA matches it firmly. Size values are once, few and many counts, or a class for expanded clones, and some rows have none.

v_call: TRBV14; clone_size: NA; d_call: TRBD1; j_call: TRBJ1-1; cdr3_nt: TGTGCCAGCAGCCAAAGTGGTGCAGGGGGAGCCACTGAAGCTTTCTTT; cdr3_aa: CASSQSGAGGATEAFF
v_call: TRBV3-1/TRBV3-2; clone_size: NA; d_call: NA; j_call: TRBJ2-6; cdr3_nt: TGTGCCAGCAGCCTAGACCTTGGCGGGGCCAACGTCCTGACTTTC; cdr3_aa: CASSLDLGGANVLTF
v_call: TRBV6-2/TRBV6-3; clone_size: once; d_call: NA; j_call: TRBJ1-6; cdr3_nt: TGTGCCAGCAGTTACTCTACTGGAGTCGGATCACCCCTCCACTTT; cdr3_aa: CASSYSTGVGSPLHF
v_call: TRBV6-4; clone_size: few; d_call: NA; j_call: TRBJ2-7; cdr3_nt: TGTGCCAGCTCCCCAACCCCGGCTAGCGAGCAGTACTTC; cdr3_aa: CASSPTPASEQYF
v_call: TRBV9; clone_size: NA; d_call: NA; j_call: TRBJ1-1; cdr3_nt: TGTGCCAGCAGCGTTGCTTTTGGGAGGACTGAAGCTTTCTTT; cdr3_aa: CASSVAFGRTEAFF
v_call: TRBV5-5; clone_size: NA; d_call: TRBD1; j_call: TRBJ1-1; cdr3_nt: TGTGCCAGCAGCCGACAGGGAGCGAACACTGAAGCTTTCTTT; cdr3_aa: CASSRQGANTEAFF
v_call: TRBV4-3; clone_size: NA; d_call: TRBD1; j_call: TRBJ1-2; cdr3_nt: TGCGCCAGCAGCCAAGGAGACAGGGATGGTGGCGGCTACACCTTC; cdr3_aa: CASSQGDRDGGGYTF
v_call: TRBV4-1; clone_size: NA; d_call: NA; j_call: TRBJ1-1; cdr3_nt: TGCGCCAGCAGCCAAGGGGGAGGAGGAAACACTGAAGCTTTCTTT; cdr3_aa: CASSQGGGGNTEAFF
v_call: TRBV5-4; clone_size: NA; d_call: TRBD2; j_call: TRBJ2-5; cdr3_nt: TGTGCCAGCAGCTTGGTCGCAGCGGGGGGGCAAGAGACCCAGTACTTC; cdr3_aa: CASSLVAAGGQETQYF
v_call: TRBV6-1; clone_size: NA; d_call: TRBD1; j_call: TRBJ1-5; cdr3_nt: TGTGCCAGCAGTGAAAGAGGGGGCGGCAATCAGCCCCAGCATTTT; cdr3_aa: CASSERGGGNQPQHF